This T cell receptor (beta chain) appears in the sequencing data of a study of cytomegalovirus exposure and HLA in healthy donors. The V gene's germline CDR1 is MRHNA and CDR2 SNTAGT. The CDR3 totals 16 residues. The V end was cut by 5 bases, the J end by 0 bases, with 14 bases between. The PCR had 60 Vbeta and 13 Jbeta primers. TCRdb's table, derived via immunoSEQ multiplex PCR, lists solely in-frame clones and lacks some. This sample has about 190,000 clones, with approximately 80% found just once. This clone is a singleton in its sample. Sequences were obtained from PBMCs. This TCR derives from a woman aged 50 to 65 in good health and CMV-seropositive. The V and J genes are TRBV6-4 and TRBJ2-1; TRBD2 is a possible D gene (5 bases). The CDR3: CASSTEAVDSYNEQFF. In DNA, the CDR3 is TGTGCCAGCAGTACTGAAGCGGTGGACTCCTACAATGAGCAGTTCTTC.